This passage covers 32 T cell receptor beta chains from one sample sequenced in a study of control samples from healthy donors and cancer patients. The data were produced by immunoSEQ multiplex PCR, yet TCRdb's version contains in-frame clones alone and is incomplete. This table has roughly 160,000 clones, about 95% appearing once. The specimen was PBMCs. These receptor sequences come from a man in his sixties with colorectal cancer.

The chain uses TRBV7-9 and TRBJ1-1; D unresolved. Trimming pared 5 bases from V and 5 bases from J, leaving 6 bases between. CDR3 length: 11 amino acids. CDR1 and CDR2 (germline): SEHNR, FQNEAQ (reference sequence). The DNA of the CDR3 is TGTGCCAGCAGCCCAATTACTGAAGCTTTCTTT. Translation gives CASSPITEAFF.

The chain recombines TRBV10-3 with TRBJ2-2; TRBD1 matches 8 bases. V trimming: 4 bases; J trimming: 6 bases; junction bases outside the gene matches: 4. The CDR3 runs 14 residues. The germline CDR1 and CDR2 sequences are ENHRY and SYGVKD. CDR3 sequence reads: CAISGTGPAGELFF. The CDR3, as DNA: TGTGCCATCAGTGGGACAGGGCCAGCCGGGGAGCTGTTTTTT.

CDR3 in amino acids: CASSFDTGQPNSPLHF. CDR3 DNA sequence: TGTGCCAGCAGTTTCGATACGGGACAGCCTAATTCACCCCTCCACTTT. The rearrangement joins TRBV6-6 to TRBJ1-6; TRBD1 matches at 7 bases. Trimming cost V 4 bases and J 6 bases; bases outside gene matches: 9. This CDR3 is 16 amino acids long. Germline V lookup: CDR1 MNHNY, CDR2 SVGAGI (reference sequence).

The chain is built from TRBV7-2 and TRBJ2-3; unclear D gene. The germline V gene has CDR1 SGHTA and CDR2 FQGNSA. The CDR3 is 13 residues long. V was trimmed by 3 bases and J by 3 bases, leaving 7 bases between them. CDR3 loop: CASSFIGTDTQYF. The CDR3 DNA reads as TGTGCCAGCAGCTTCATCGGAACAGATACGCAGTATTTT.

Comment on this clone: Other nucleotide sequences from this sample produce the same CDR3. This chain connects TRBV12-3 or TRBV12-4 to TRBJ2-7; D is unclear. The CDR3 consists of 11 residues. V lost 6 bases and J lost 2, with 5 bases in between. CDR3 bases: TGTGCCAGCAGCCTGACCTACGAGCAGTACTTC. This encodes CASSLTYEQYF.

The chain links TRBV10-1 to TRBJ2-4; D gene uncertain. Germline assignment: CDR1 WNHNN and CDR2 SYGVQD (reference sequence). The length of the CDR3 is 13 residues. Trimming took off 6 bases at V and 10 bases at J, with 16 bases between the two ends. In DNA form, the CDR3 reads TGCGCCAGCAGCAGGAATAGCTGGTCAATTCAGTACTTC. Translation: CASSRNSWSIQYF.

The rearrangement links TRBV19 to TRBJ2-7; D not resolved. Germline V gene sequence: CDR1 LNHDA, CDR2 SQIVND (reference sequence). The V gene lost 7 bases and the J gene lost 2 bases, with 15 bases spanning the gap. This CDR3 is built from 14 residues. CDR3 sequence: CASTGPNPPYEQYF. CDR3 nucleotides: TGTGCCAGTACTGGGCCAAACCCCCCCTACGAGCAGTACTTC.

This clone came up once. The junction shows a germline mismatch at one end, possibly a read error. The V gene is TRBV30, the J gene TRBJ2-5; D may correspond to TRBD1 or TRBD2 (5 bases each). CDR1 is GTSNPN, CDR2 SVGIG, per germline (reference sequence). The CDR3 consists of 13 residues. CDR3 region: CAWSKRDQETQYF. The CDR3 DNA sequence: TGTGCCTGGAGTAAAAGGGACCAGGAGACCCAGTACTTC.

The chain employs TRBV11-3 and TRBJ2-7; 9 nucleotides align to TRBD1. V trimming: 4 bases; J trimming: 3 bases; junction bases outside the gene matches: 1. CDR1 is SGHNT and CDR2 is YENEEA in the germline V gene. This CDR3 spans 13 amino acids. CDR3 protein: CASSWTGDYEQYF. CDR3 sequence (DNA): TGTGCCAGCAGCTGGACAGGGGACTACGAGCAGTACTTC.

J is TRBJ1-3 and V is TRBV7-2, with D perhaps TRBD1 (6 bases). The germline gives CDR1 SGHTA, CDR2 FQGNSA. CDR3 size: 16 residues. V lost 2 bases to trimming and J lost 2 bases, with 13 bases between them. In DNA form, the CDR3 reads TGTGCCAGCAGCTTAAGGACAGCCTCCGCTGGAAACACCATATATTTT. Protein: CASSLRTASAGNTIYF.

In this sample, this clone turned up once. V is TRBV19 and J is TRBJ1-1; D not certain. V gave up 3 bases and J gave up 1 base, with 6 bases separating them. Germline V gene lookup returns CDR1 LNHDA and CDR2 SQIVND (reference sequence). The CDR3 covers 13 residues. The chain's CDR3 is CASSIQANTEAFF. CDR3 in DNA: TGTGCCAGTAGTATCCAGGCGAACACTGAAGCTTTCTTT.

The genes are TRBV6-5 and TRBJ2-7, with 9 bases fitting TRBD1. V shed 5 bases and J 5 bases; nucleotides not matched to a gene: 7. The CDR3 loop spans 14 amino acids. The germline V gene has CDR1 MNHEY and CDR2 SVGAGI. The CDR3 loop reads CASSPGTGNHEQYF. The CDR3 DNA reads as TGTGCCAGCAGTCCCGGGACAGGGAACCACGAGCAGTACTTC.

A note on this clone: The CDR3 ends on some other residue instead of the conserved phenylalanine or tryptophan, so this is likely a read error. The limits of the CDR3 on the DNA are not certain, so only TCRdb's listed CDR3 is given. The V and J genes are TRBV12-2 and TRBJ1-4. TRBV12-2 is classified as a pseudogene. The CDR3 adds up to 10 amino acids, both ends counted. CDR3 protein: CASRCDSPSC.

The rearrangement joins TRBV6-5 to TRBJ2-2; D might be TRBD1 (5 bases). Trimming left V 7 bases short and J 7 bases short, with 13 bases between. Per germline, CDR1 MNHEY and CDR2 SVGAGI. The CDR3 runs 13 residues. Here the CDR3 DNA reads TGTGCCAGCAATAAGCAGGGTGTCGGGGAGCTGTTTTTT. It specifies CASNKQGVGELFF.

To note about this clone: At the DNA level, this CDR3 is encoded by other sequences in the same sample as well. V gene TRBV2 combines with J gene TRBJ1-2, with a possible D match to TRBD1 (6 bases). Looked up from germline, CDR1 is SNHLY and CDR2 is FYNNEI. V lost 6 bases, J lost 4 bases, and 9 bases lay in between. This CDR3 spans 12 amino acids. CDR3 nucleotide sequence: TGTGCCAGCAGAGGGGGAGGCTATGGCTACACCTTC. Encoded protein: CASRGGGYGYTF.

V usage is TRBV6-6 and J usage is TRBJ1-6; TRBD1 aligns across 9 bases. J lost 9 bases, V lost 0 bases, and 3 bases had no gene match. Germline V CDR1 and CDR2: MNHNY, SVGAGI (reference sequence). The CDR3 is 15 amino acids. CDR3 amino acids: CASSYSGQGPSPLHF. CDR3 bases: TGTGCCAGCAGTTACTCGGGACAGGGACCTTCACCCCTCCACTTT.

V and J are TRBV5-1 and TRBJ2-7, with D perhaps matching TRBD2 (6 bases). The V and J ends lost 3 bases and 3 bases respectively, with 10 bases between them. From germline, CDR1 is SGHRS and CDR2 YFSETQ. CDR3 length: 13 amino acids. Written as DNA, the CDR3 is TGCGCCAGCAGCTCAACCGGGGGCTACGAGCAGTACTTC. It encodes CASSSTGGYEQYF.

This chain uses TRBV2 with TRBJ1-1; TRBD1 matches 9 bases. This CDR3 region has 13 residues. V shed 8 bases and J 7 bases; nucleotides not matched to a gene: 8. Germline assignment: CDR1 SNHLY and CDR2 FYNNEI. The CDR3 DNA reads TGTGCCAGCCTTCGACTGACAGGGGGTGAAGCTTTCTTT. Its protein product is CASLRLTGGEAFF.

This chain joins TRBV9 and TRBJ2-2; D could derive from TRBD1 or TRBD2 (5 bases each). CDR3 length: 15 amino acids. The germline V gene encodes CDR1 SGDLS and CDR2 YYNGEE. The V and J ends lost 4 bases and 0 bases respectively, with 10 bases between them. The CDR3 loop reads CASSPGASNTGELFF. The CDR3 nucleotides read TGTGCCAGCAGCCCCGGGGCCTCGAACACCGGGGAGCTGTTTTTT.

This clone appeared once. V is TRBV5-1 and J is TRBJ2-7, with a possible D match to TRBD1 (6 bases). Germline V gives CDR1 SGHRS, CDR2 YFSETQ. The CDR3 is made up of 13 amino acids. Deletions cut 7 bases from V and 2 bases from J, with 13 bases between. The CDR3 sequence: CASRDTSTYEQYF. The CDR3 DNA sequence: TGCGCCAGCCGGGACACCTCAACCTACGAGCAGTACTTC.

The CDR3 coding sequence is TGTGCCAGCAGTCCAAACGGGGGGTACTATGAGCAGTACTTC. Translation gives CASSPNGGYYEQYF. The V call is TRBV27, the J call TRBJ2-7; 7 bases line up with TRBD2. The CDR3 loop spans 14 amino acids. The junction had 11 bases not matched to a gene; V was cut back by 5 bases and J by 7 bases. Germline CDR1 reads MNHEY; CDR2 reads SMNVEV (reference sequence).

CDR3 sequence: CASSPSGAFPGYGYTF. The CDR3 DNA follows: TGTGCCAGCAGTCCCTCCGGGGCCTTTCCAGGCTATGGCTACACCTTC. The chain employs TRBV27 and TRBJ1-2; possible D gene TRBD1, 5 bases. The V end was cut by 5 bases, the J end by 4 bases, with 20 bases between. CDR1 is MNHEY, CDR2 SMNVEV, per germline (reference sequence). The CDR3 runs 16 residues.

V and J are TRBV19 and TRBJ1-4; TRBD1 is a possible D gene (5 bases). This CDR3 has 14 amino acids. V lost 4 bases and J lost 5, with 11 bases in between. CDR1 is LNHDA, CDR2 SQIVND, per germline (reference sequence). The CDR3 region is CASSKGAENEKLFF. CDR3 DNA sequence: TGTGCCAGTAGTAAAGGGGCAGAGAATGAAAAACTGTTTTTT.

The gene calls are TRBV6-1 and TRBJ2-7, with D maybe TRBD1 (7 bases). The CDR3 spans 17 residues. CDR1 is MNHNS and CDR2 is SASEGT in the germline V gene. V shed 4 bases and J shed 4 bases, with 23 bases lying between them. The CDR3 coding sequence is TGTGCCAGCAGTGTCCGGGCAGGGGGGATTTTTGCTTACGAGCAGTACTTC. Protein: CASSVRAGGIFAYEQYF.

The rearrangement links TRBV6-6 to TRBJ2-7; tentatively, D is TRBD2 (5 bases). The CDR3 sequence is 11 residues long. Trimming removed 6 bases at V and 12 bases at J, with 15 bases between. Germline CDR1 MNHNY, CDR2 SVGAGI (reference sequence). This chain's CDR3 is CASSRSPEVYF. In nucleotides, the CDR3 is TGTGCCAGCAGCCGCTCCCCGGAGGTGTACTTC.

This chain links TRBV5-4 with TRBJ2-3; D unresolved. Trimming stripped 7 bases from V and 1 base from J, with 22 bases between. CDR1 and CDR2 from the germline V gene are SGHNT and YYREEE (reference sequence). The CDR3 contains 17 residues. The CDR3 coding sequence is TGTGCCAGCGCCCCGAGTTTGGCGTCATGGGGCACAGATACGCAGTATTTT. Protein product: CASAPSLASWGTDTQYF.

This clone was picked up one time. The rearrangement uses TRBV11-2 and TRBJ2-2; D is unclear. The V gene's germline CDR1 is SGHAT and CDR2 FQNNGV. Trimming took off 0 bases at V and 6 bases at J, with 11 bases between the two ends. This CDR3 contains 15 residues. The CDR3 spells CASSLELGIPGELFF. CDR3 sequence (DNA): TGTGCCAGCAGCTTAGAATTGGGGATACCCGGGGAGCTGTTTTTT.

In this sample, this clone turned up once. J is TRBJ2-7 and V is TRBV19, with a weak D call TRBD1 (5 bases). The CDR3 covers 13 residues. Germline V gene data show CDR1 as LNHDA and CDR2 as SQIVND (reference sequence). V shed 1 base and J shed 3 bases, with 7 bases lying between them. The CDR3 spells CASSIGQGYEQYF. CDR3 sequence (DNA): TGTGCCAGTAGTATAGGTCAGGGCTACGAGCAGTACTTC.

The chain has TRBV10-1 and TRBJ1-5; the D gene is possibly TRBD1 (6 bases). Germline CDR1 and CDR2: WNHNN and SYGVQD (reference sequence). Trimming took 6 bases from V and 6 from J, leaving 15 bases between them. This CDR3 region has 14 residues. As DNA, the CDR3 is TGCGCCAGCAGCGCTACAGGGATCCCTCAGCCCCAGCATTTT. This encodes CASSATGIPQPQHF.

The chain uses TRBV6-5 and TRBJ2-7, with 12 bases that match TRBD1. There are 15 residues in the CDR3. Unmatched junction bases numbered 9, after V lost 6 bases and J lost 6 bases. Germline-derived CDR1 and CDR2 are MNHEY and SVGAGI. The chain's CDR3 is CASRNSGQGAFEQYF. As DNA, the CDR3 is TGTGCCAGCAGGAATTCGGGACAGGGGGCTTTCGAGCAGTACTTC.

The chain employs TRBV6-5 and TRBJ1-1; possible D gene TRBD1, 5 bases. Germline values: CDR1 MNHEY, CDR2 SVGAGI. V gave up 11 bases and J gave up 3 bases, with 16 bases separating them. The CDR3 has 13 residues. The CDR3 region has the DNA TGTGCCGCTTTACAGGCAGGGCACACTGAAGCTTTCTTT. Amino acid sequence: CAALQAGHTEAFF.

V gene TRBV9 combines with J gene TRBJ2-7, with TRBD1 matching over 9 bases. Germline V lookup: CDR1 SGDLS, CDR2 YYNGEE. The CDR3 is made up of 14 amino acids. J lost 3 bases, V lost 4 bases, and 5 bases had no gene match. The DNA for the CDR3 is TGTGCCAGCAGCACCGGGACAGGGAGCTACGAGCAGTACTTC. Its protein product is CASSTGTGSYEQYF.